The rows below give T cell receptor beta chains drawn from one sample of a study of T cells in localized non-small cell lung cancer. The protocol was immunoSEQ multiplex PCR, while the TCRdb copy is restricted to in-frame clones and leaves out a portion. Here the sample spans tens of thousands of clones, less than 90% being singletons. Here the sequenced sample was peripheral blood, taken before any cancer treatment. Receptors originate from a female donor of 60 years or more with stage I lung adenocarcinoma. The CDR3 runs from the conserved cysteine through the conserved F or W. The order of the fields is V gene, J gene, clone size, D gene, CDR3 protein, CDR3 DNA. A D gene is named only where the DNA matches it firmly. Size tells how often a clone was seen (once, few, many) or the class of an expanded clone, and some rows leave it out.

TRBV28,TRBJ1-1,NA,TRBD1,CASALTGGTTEAFF,TGTGCCAGCGCCCTCACAGGGGGTACCACTGAAGCTTTCTTT
TRBV5-1,TRBJ2-7,NA,TRBD1,CASSSGQEPNYEQYF,TGCGCCAGCAGCTCGGGACAGGAACCAAACTACGAGCAGTACTTC
TRBV28,TRBJ2-1,NA,NA,CASSLYEQFF,TGTGCCAGCAGCCTTTATGAGCAGTTCTTC
TRBV19,TRBJ2-7,NA,TRBD2,CASSIGGLAVPYEQYF,TGTGCCAGTAGTATCGGCGGTCTAGCGGTACCCTACGAGCAGTACTTC
TRBV30,TRBJ1-4,NA,TRBD1,CASTGGHPINEKLFF,TGTGCCTCTACAGGGGGCCACCCCATCAATGAAAAACTGTTTTTT
TRBV5-1,TRBJ1-3,once,NA,CASSLGQASSGNTIYF,TGCGCCAGCAGCTTGGGACAGGCGAGCTCTGGAAACACCATATATTTT
TRBV10-3,TRBJ2-3,NA,TRBD1,CAISEWGQATDTQYF,TGTGCCATCAGTGAGTGGGGACAGGCCACAGATACGCAGTATTTT
TRBV4-3,TRBJ1-2,NA,NA,CASSQDRGAANYGYTF,TGCGCCAGCAGCCAAGATCGGGGGGCTGCTAACTATGGCTACACCTTC
TRBV9,TRBJ2-3,once,NA,CASSVSADTQYF,TGTGCCAGCAGCGTTTCAGCAGATACGCAGTATTTT
TRBV6-6,TRBJ2-3,NA,TRBD2,CASRTSGRADTQYF,TGTGCCAGCAGGACTAGCGGGAGAGCAGATACGCAGTATTTT
TRBV7-6,TRBJ2-1,NA,NA,CASSLSTSSYNEQFF,TGTGCCAGCAGCTTATCTACTAGCTCCTACAATGAGCAGTTCTTC
TRBV28,TRBJ2-7,NA,TRBD2,CASRTSGRAIFRHF,TGTGCCAGCAGAACTAGCGGGAGGGCCATATTCCGCCACTTC
TRBV28,TRBJ1-6,NA,NA,CASTQAQQAFNSPLHF,TGTGCCAGCACTCAAGCCCAGCAGGCCTTTAATTCACCCCTCCACTTT
TRBV2,TRBJ2-3,NA,TRBD2,CASSEEGGSVTDTQYF,TGTGCCAGCAGTGAAGAGGGAGGGTCGGTCACAGATACGCAGTATTTT
TRBV6-6,TRBJ2-7,few,NA,CASSYQDEQYF,TGTGCCAGCAGTTACCAGGACGAGCAGTACTTC
TRBV28,TRBJ2-7,NA,NA,CASISAWTAYSYEQYF,TGTGCCAGCATTTCTGCATGGACAGCATATTCGTACGAGCAGTACTTC
TRBV14,TRBJ1-4,NA,TRBD1,CASSQEGRGRVEKLFF,TGTGCCAGCAGCCAAGAAGGCAGGGGGCGGGTTGAAAAACTGTTTTTT
TRBV5-1,TRBJ1-4,few,TRBD1,CASSFQGTGGEKLFF,TGCGCCAGCAGCTTCCAAGGGACAGGGGGGGAAAAACTGTTTTTT
TRBV5-6,TRBJ2-4,NA,NA,CASSLAGEKAKNIQYF,TGTGCCAGCAGCTTGGCAGGGGAAAAGGCCAAAAACATTCAGTACTTC
TRBV28,TRBJ1-1,NA,NA,CASSTTSGLAFF,TGTGCCAGCAGTACGACGAGCGGGCTGGCTTTCTTT
TRBV30,TRBJ2-5,NA,NA,CAWSVQGGRETQYF,TGTGCCTGGAGTGTACAAGGGGGGAGGGAGACCCAGTACTTC
TRBV7-2,TRBJ2-3,NA,TRBD1,CASMDRNTDTQYF,TGTGCCAGCATGGACAGGAACACAGATACGCAGTATTTT
TRBV5-1,TRBJ1-1,once,TRBD1,CASSTDRGTAEAFF,TGCGCCAGCAGCACCGACAGGGGAACGGCTGAAGCTTTCTTT
TRBV18,TRBJ2-3,NA,NA,CASSPPVSTDTQYF,TGTGCCAGCTCACCCCCGGTGAGCACAGATACGCAGTATTTT
TRBV14,TRBJ1-2,NA,NA,CASSQPGTPPYGYTF,TGTGCCAGCAGCCAACCCGGGACTCCACCATATGGCTACACCTTC
TRBV30,TRBJ2-5,NA,NA,CAWSQAETQYF,TGTGCCTGGAGTCAGGCGGAGACCCAGTACTTC
TRBV2,TRBJ2-1,NA,NA,CASSTRAVSYNEQFF,TGTGCCAGCAGTACTAGGGCGGTCTCCTACAATGAGCAGTTCTTC
TRBV19,TRBJ2-5,NA,NA,CASSIGISGGQETQYF,TGTGCCAGTAGTATAGGAATATCGGGCGGACAAGAGACCCAGTACTTC
TRBV30,TRBJ1-1,NA,NA,CAWSGRGRSTEAFF,TGTGCCTGGAGTGGGAGGGGGAGGAGCACTGAAGCTTTCTTT
TRBV6-5,TRBJ1-2,once,TRBD1,CASRRDRGPYGYTF,TGTGCCAGCAGACGGGACAGGGGGCCATATGGCTACACCTTC
TRBV9,TRBJ1-3,NA,NA,CASSVDREVGNTIYF,TGTGCCAGCAGCGTTGACAGAGAAGTCGGAAACACCATATATTTT
TRBV27,TRBJ1-2,NA,NA,CASSPLDSNYGYTF,TGTGCCAGCAGTCCCCTAGACAGCAACTATGGCTACACCTTC
TRBV5-5,TRBJ1-2,NA,TRBD1,CASSTGTGGLYGYTF,TGTGCCAGCAGCACTGGGACAGGGGGCTTGTATGGCTACACCTTC
TRBV7-9,TRBJ2-1,NA,TRBD2,CASSPAGLAGDRYNEQFF,TGTGCCAGCAGCCCGGCGGGACTAGCGGGAGATCGCTACAATGAGCAGTTCTTC
TRBV25-1,TRBJ1-4,NA,TRBD1,CASSKTGGGEKLFF,TGTGCCAGCAGTAAAACAGGGGGCGGTGAAAAACTGTTTTTT
TRBV5-5,TRBJ1-2,NA,NA,CASSLSGATNYGYTF,TGTGCCAGCAGCTTGTCAGGGGCGACCAACTATGGCTACACCTTC